This is a list of T cell receptor beta chains from one sample in a study of cytomegalovirus exposure and HLA in healthy donors. The protocol was immunoSEQ multiplex PCR, while the TCRdb copy is restricted to in-frame clones and leaves out a portion. This table has a few hundred thousand clones, roughly 88% appearing once. Sequences were obtained from PBMCs. All receptors derive from a woman aged 30 to 39 in good health and CMV-seropositive. Both conserved end residues are part of each CDR3. A D gene is named only where the DNA matches it firmly. Clone size is given for some rows only: seen once, a few or many times, or a class if the clone is expanded.

>TRBV11-2|TRBJ1-2|.|.
CASSLGPNGYTF
TGTGCCAGCAGCTTAGGTCCGAATGGCTACACCTTC
>TRBV7-8|TRBJ2-7|.|.
CASSLLLWEQYF
TGTGCCAGCAGCTTATTGCTTTGGGAGCAGTACTTC
>TRBV10-3|TRBJ1-4|.|few
CAISESGTRDEKLFF
TGTGCCATCAGTGAGTCCGGGACAAGAGATGAAAAACTGTTTTTT
>TRBV4-3|TRBJ1-2|.|.
CASSQDASTGRSGYTF
TGCGCCAGCAGCCAAGATGCGTCCACAGGGAGAAGTGGCTACACCTTC
>TRBV27|TRBJ1-1|.|.
CASSPAAVNTEAFF
TGTGCCAGCAGTCCCGCGGCAGTGAACACTGAAGCTTTCTTT
>TRBV4-1|TRBJ2-7|.|.
CASSQDTNGAYEQYF
TGCGCCAGCAGCCAAGATACGAACGGAGCCTACGAGCAGTACTTC
>TRBV7-9|TRBJ2-7|TRBD2|.
CASSFLGTPERGEQYF
TGTGCCAGCAGCTTTCTCGGGACTCCCGAGCGGGGAGAGCAGTACTTC
>TRBV29-1|TRBJ1-2|TRBD1|few
CSVGTGGDYGYTF
TGCAGCGTTGGGACAGGGGGAGACTATGGCTACACCTTC
>TRBV28|TRBJ1-1|.|.
CASRKGLSLMNTEAFF
TGTGCCAGCAGAAAAGGCCTGTCTCTCATGAACACTGAAGCTTTCTTT
>TRBV4-3|TRBJ2-5|.|.
CASSLNWGETQYF
TGCGCCAGCAGCCTAAACTGGGGGGAGACCCAGTACTTC
>TRBV7-9|TRBJ2-2|.|.
CASSEGRAYGTGELFF
TGTGCCAGCAGCGAGGGGCGGGCCTACGGCACCGGGGAGCTGTTTTTT
>TRBV18|TRBJ1-2|.|.
CASARDRGEYGYTF
TGTGCCAGCGCCAGGGACCGCGGAGAGTATGGCTACACCTTC
>TRBV30|TRBJ1-5|TRBD1|.
CAWRTGNQPQHF
TGTGCCTGGAGGACAGGGAACCAGCCCCAGCATTTT
>TRBV4-1|TRBJ2-1|.|.
CASSLGGVLYNEQFF
TGCGCCAGCAGCCTCGGCGGAGTCCTCTACAATGAGCAGTTCTTC
>TRBV11-2|TRBJ2-3|.|.
CASRGTGATDTQYF
TGTGCCAGCAGGGGGACGGGGGCCACAGATACGCAGTATTTT
>TRBV5-6|TRBJ2-3|TRBD2|.
CASSLSSGGGVSTDTQYF
TGTGCCAGCAGCTTGAGTTCGGGAGGAGGGGTTAGCACAGATACGCAGTATTTT
>TRBV7-2|TRBJ1-2|.|.
CASSLVGGRATNYGYTF
TGTGCCAGCAGCTTAGTGGGTGGCAGGGCAACTAACTATGGCTACACCTTC
>TRBV6-4|TRBJ2-3|TRBD2|.
CASASTSGDHDTQYF
TGTGCCAGCGCGTCGACTAGCGGAGACCACGATACGCAGTATTTT
>TRBV27|TRBJ2-1|.|.
CASSSSGFYNEQFF
TGTGCCAGCAGTTCAAGCGGATTCTACAATGAGCAGTTCTTC
>TRBV10-1|TRBJ2-7|.|.
CASSLSSYEQYF
TGCGCCAGCAGCTTGAGCTCCTACGAGCAGTACTTC
>TRBV7-2|TRBJ1-2|.|.
CASSADGTARYGYTF
TGTGCCAGCAGCGCGGACGGGACGGCACGCTATGGCTACACCTTC
>TRBV10-3|TRBJ2-1|.|.
CAIASGTREQFF
TGTGCCATCGCCAGTGGAACAAGAGAGCAGTTCTTC
>TRBV28|TRBJ2-7|.|.
CASSSPGVAAKYEQYF
TGTGCCAGCAGTTCCCCCGGGGTAGCGGCTAAATACGAGCAGTACTTC
>TRBV19|TRBJ1-2|.|.
CASRLGTDYGYTF
TGTGCCAGTAGATTGGGGACTGACTATGGCTACACCTTC
>TRBV7-6|TRBJ2-7|TRBD2|.
CASSPLLAGGTYEQYF
TGTGCCAGCAGCCCCCTTCTAGCGGGAGGGACCTACGAGCAGTACTTC
>TRBV12-5|TRBJ1-1|TRBD1|.
CASGDRGRTEAFF
TGTGCTAGTGGCGACAGGGGTAGGACTGAAGCTTTCTTT
>TRBV7-9|TRBJ1-2|.|.
CASTLLTAGAGGYTF
TGTGCCAGCACCCTATTGACCGCAGGGGCCGGTGGCTACACCTTC
>TRBV7-2|TRBJ2-2|.|.
CASSQRLGTGELFF
TGTGCCAGCAGCCAACGTTTGGGCACCGGGGAGCTGTTTTTT
>TRBV6-1|TRBJ2-6|TRBD2|.
CASNDGGSGANVLTF
TGTGCCAGCAACGACGGGGGGTCTGGGGCCAACGTCCTGACTTTC
>TRBV29-1|TRBJ2-5|TRBD1|.
CSVGHRGRGETQYF
TGCAGCGTTGGACACAGGGGGCGAGGTGAGACCCAGTACTTC
>TRBV5-5|TRBJ1-5|TRBD1|.
CASRQGYSNQPQHF
TGTGCCAGCAGACAGGGGTATAGCAATCAGCCCCAGCATTTT
>TRBV28|TRBJ2-7|.|few
CASSLVIHEQYF
TGTGCCAGCAGTTTGGTCATTCACGAGCAGTACTTC
>TRBV5-6|TRBJ2-7|.|.
CASSLVLRWGENSYEQYF
TGTGCCAGCAGCTTGGTGCTAAGATGGGGGGAGAATTCCTACGAGCAGTACTTC
>TRBV29-1|TRBJ1-2|.|.
CSVGGSGYTF
TGCAGCGTTGGCGGATCTGGCTACACCTTC
>TRBV6-1|TRBJ1-5|.|.
CASSPSSGGNQPQHF
TGTGCCAGCAGTCCTTCGTCCGGGGGCAATCAGCCCCAGCATTTT
>TRBV4-2|TRBJ2-5|.|.
CASSPAEGRVKTQYF
TGTGCCAGCAGCCCCGCTGAGGGGCGAGTTAAGACCCAGTACTTC
>TRBV27|TRBJ1-5|.|.
CASSSSLDGNQPQHF
TGTGCCAGCAGTTCCTCCCTGGACGGCAATCAGCCCCAGCATTTT
>TRBV5-6|TRBJ2-1|.|.
CASSLLHRPYNEQFF
TGTGCCAGCAGCTTGTTGCACAGACCCTACAATGAGCAGTTCTTC
>TRBV30|TRBJ2-7|TRBD1|once
CAWGTGQGDYEQYF
TGTGCCTGGGGCACCGGACAGGGGGACTACGAGCAGTACTTC
>TRBV19|TRBJ2-7|TRBD2|once
CASRPSAAGGYEQYF
TGTGCCAGTAGACCTAGCGCGGCGGGAGGCTACGAGCAGTACTTC
>TRBV4-1|TRBJ1-4|TRBD1|.
CASSRDRGDEKLFF
TGCGCCAGCAGCCGGGACAGGGGAGATGAAAAACTGTTTTTT
>TRBV6-5|TRBJ1-1|.|.
CASSYSPRVSTEAFF
TGTGCCAGCAGTTACTCACCCAGGGTTAGCACTGAAGCTTTCTTT
>TRBV7-2|TRBJ2-1|TRBD1|.
CASSPGQARGEQFF
TGTGCCAGCAGCCCAGGACAGGCCCGGGGTGAGCAGTTCTTC
>TRBV4-1|TRBJ2-2|.|.
CASSQVSGNTGELFF
TGCGCCAGCAGCCAAGTATCAGGGAACACCGGGGAGCTGTTTTTT
>TRBV29-1|TRBJ2-1|.|.
CSVEPQDISNEQFF
TGCAGCGTTGAACCCCAAGACATTTCCAATGAGCAGTTCTTC
>TRBV7-9|TRBJ2-1|TRBD2|.
CASSLLAGGHNEQFF
TGTGCCAGCAGCTTACTAGCGGGAGGCCACAATGAGCAGTTCTTC
>TRBV11-2|TRBJ2-7|.|few
CASSLRVGEQYF
TGTGCCAGCAGCTTAAGGGTCGGCGAGCAGTACTTC
>TRBV25-1|TRBJ1-1|.|.
CASSERGSGLNTEAFF
TGTGCCAGCAGTGAGAGGGGCAGTGGGCTGAACACTGAAGCTTTCTTT
>TRBV7-6|TRBJ2-2|.|.
CASSLMLSTGELFF
TGTGCCAGCAGCTTAATGCTTTCCACCGGGGAGCTGTTTTTT
>TRBV11-3|TRBJ2-7|.|.
CASSLKGRAYEQYF
TGTGCCAGCAGCTTAAAGGGACGTGCCTACGAGCAGTACTTC
>TRBV5-8|TRBJ2-2|TRBD2|.
CASSLGLAGVGTGELFF
TGTGCCAGCAGCTTGGGCCTAGCGGGAGTGGGCACCGGGGAGCTGTTTTTT
>TRBV2|TRBJ2-3|TRBD2|once
CASSGTSGGTDTQYF
TGTGCCAGCAGTGGCACTAGCGGGGGTACAGATACGCAGTATTTT
>TRBV25-1|TRBJ1-1|.|.
CASSEYRAGGAFF
TGTGCCAGCAGTGAATATCGGGCAGGAGGGGCTTTCTTT
>TRBV9|TRBJ1-1|.|.
CASSVEGGWGVNTEAFF
TGTGCCAGCAGCGTAGAGGGGGGATGGGGAGTGAACACTGAAGCTTTCTTT